The rows below give T cell receptor beta chains drawn from one sample of a study of sequential checkpoint blockade in melanoma. TCRdb's copy holds only in-frame clones and misses some; the assay was immunoSEQ multiplex PCR. Altogether several thousand clones are present, 60% being singletons, with the ten largest covering approximately 9%. Sequencing was performed on CD8+ T cells sorted from blood (inferred from file names), taken from a patient given nivolumab and ipilimumab in sequence. The receptors here all came from a human donor with melanoma. Both conserved end residues are part of each CDR3. The order of the fields is V gene, clone size, D gene, J gene, CDR3 protein, CDR3 DNA. The D gene is left open where the match is weak. Clone size appears in some rows only: once, few, many, or a class for an expanded clone.

>TRBV10-1|.|TRBD2|TRBJ2-1
CASSGLTGGSYNEQFF
TGCGCCAGCAGTGGGCTAACGGGAGGGTCCTACAATGAGCAGTTCTTC
>TRBV7-9|.|.|TRBJ1-1
CASSLGAGRNTEAFF
TGTGCCAGCAGCTTAGGTGCAGGGCGGAACACTGAAGCTTTCTTT
>TRBV28|.|TRBD2|TRBJ2-7
CASSPLGGGIPYEQYF
TGTGCCAGCAGTCCCCTCGGGGGGGGGATCCCCTACGAGCAGTACTTC
>TRBV4-1|few|.|TRBJ1-6
CASSPWTDNNSPLHF
TGCGCCAGCAGCCCATGGACAGATAATAATTCACCCCTCCACTTT
>TRBV4-1|.|TRBD1|TRBJ1-1
CASSQHRTGGVTEAFF
TGCGCCAGCAGCCAACATCGGACAGGGGGGGTGACTGAAGCTTTCTTT
>TRBV7-2|.|.|TRBJ2-1
CASSFSSYNEQFF
TGTGCCAGCAGCTTCTCCAGTTACAATGAGCAGTTCTTC
>TRBV6-4|.|.|TRBJ1-1
CASSEGHENTEAFF
TGTGCCAGCAGTGAGGGGCACGAGAACACTGAAGCTTTCTTT
>TRBV28|.|TRBD1|TRBJ1-2
CASSLTRTGLYTF
TGTGCCAGCAGTCTAACCCGGACAGGTCTGTACACCTTC
>TRBV5-1|.|.|TRBJ1-2
CASSFTENYGYTF
TGCGCCAGCAGCTTTACAGAGAACTATGGCTACACCTTC
>TRBV27|.|TRBD1|TRBJ1-5
CASSPRNDRGWNFYSNQPQHF
TGTGCCAGCAGCCCACGTAACGACAGGGGGTGGAATTTCTATAGCAATCAGCCCCAGCATTTT
>TRBV7-6|.|TRBD1|TRBJ1-2
CASSRGQGEANYGYTF
TGTGCCAGCAGCCGGGGACAGGGGGAAGCTAACTATGGCTACACCTTC
>TRBV5-1|once|.|TRBJ2-7
CASSLGGEYYEQYF
TGCGCCAGCAGCTTGGGGGGGGAATACTACGAGCAGTACTTC
>TRBV4-1|few|.|TRBJ2-7
CASSPDRRGLEQYF
TGCGCCAGCAGCCCCGACAGGCGAGGGCTCGAGCAGTACTTC
>TRBV4-1|once|.|TRBJ1-2
CASSLGVNSDYTF
TGCGCCAGCAGCCTCGGGGTAAACTCTGACTACACCTTC
>TRBV6-5|.|TRBD1|TRBJ1-2
CASKKDRGTGYTF
TGTGCCAGCAAAAAAGACAGGGGTACTGGCTACACCTTC
>TRBV4-1|.|TRBD1|TRBJ2-7
CASSPGTGDAPPEQYF
TGCGCCAGCAGCCCCGGGACAGGGGATGCCCCCCCCGAGCAGTACTTC
>TRBV5-6|.|.|TRBJ2-7
CASSLASSYEQYF
TGTGCCAGCAGCTTGGCCAGCTCCTACGAGCAGTACTTC
>TRBV4-1|.|TRBD1|TRBJ2-7
CASSRIYGTGSEQYF
TGCGCCAGCAGCCGAATCTACGGGACAGGGTCCGAGCAGTACTTC
>TRBV19|few|TRBD1|TRBJ2-7
CATATGTYEQYF
TGTGCCACGGCGACAGGGACCTACGAGCAGTACTTC
>TRBV7-6|.|TRBD1|TRBJ2-7
CASSLWTGTGRDEQYF
TGTGCCAGCAGCCTCTGGACCGGGACAGGGCGGGACGAGCAGTACTTC
>TRBV27|few|TRBD2|TRBJ2-7
CASSPGLAGYEQYF
TGTGCCAGCAGTCCGGGACTAGCGGGGTACGAGCAGTACTTC
>TRBV7-8|.|.|TRBJ2-7
CASSYGTLYEQYF
TGTGCCAGCAGTTACGGGACTCTTTACGAGCAGTACTTC
>TRBV19|.|.|TRBJ2-2
CASSIGRGELFF
TGTGCCAGTAGTATTGGGAGGGGGGAGCTGTTTTTT
>TRBV9|few|.|TRBJ2-3
CASRGPQTDTQYF
TGTGCCAGCCGGGGTCCACAGACAGATACGCAGTATTTT
>TRBV9|.|TRBD2|TRBJ2-1
CASSGQTSGLYNEQFF
TGTGCCAGCAGCGGCCAGACTAGCGGGCTGTACAATGAGCAGTTCTTC
>TRBV6-6|.|TRBD1|TRBJ2-7
CATSQGLEQYF
TGTGCCACCTCACAGGGGCTCGAGCAGTACTTC
>TRBV2|.|.|TRBJ2-7
CASLPRTGPYEQYF
TGTGCCAGCCTACCACGAACAGGCCCATACGAGCAGTACTTC
>TRBV27|.|TRBD1|TRBJ1-1
CASSSLQGATEAFF
TGTGCCAGCAGTTCACTCCAGGGGGCCACTGAAGCTTTCTTT
>TRBV5-1|.|.|TRBJ2-3
CASSLDGQITDTQYF
TGCGCCAGCAGCTTGGATGGACAGATCACAGATACGCAGTATTTT
>TRBV10-3|.|.|TRBJ2-7
CAISDPRTDPTYEQYF
TGTGCCATCAGTGATCCGAGGACTGATCCAACCTACGAGCAGTACTTC
>TRBV6-5|.|.|TRBJ2-7
CASSYSTLGAGEQYF
TGTGCCAGCAGTTACTCGACTCTGGGGGCTGGAGAGCAGTACTTC
>TRBV7-3|few|TRBD1|TRBJ1-1
CASSSTGAGNTEAFF
TGTGCCAGCAGCTCGACAGGGGCGGGGAACACTGAAGCTTTCTTT
>TRBV7-3|few|TRBD2|TRBJ2-7
CASSSDLAGLYF
TGTGCCAGCAGCTCTGACCTAGCGGGACTCTACTTC
>TRBV5-6|few|.|TRBJ1-1
CASSSGFYTEAFF
TGTGCCAGCAGTTCGGGGTTTTACACTGAAGCTTTCTTT
>TRBV9|.|TRBD2|TRBJ2-1
CASSTRNSGHNEQFF
TGTGCCAGCAGCACAAGGAATAGCGGGCACAATGAGCAGTTCTTC
>TRBV5-1|.|TRBD2|TRBJ2-5
CASSVGTSGGSSQQYF
TGCGCCAGCAGCGTTGGGACTAGCGGGGGCAGCTCCCAGCAGTACTTC
>TRBV7-9|.|.|TRBJ2-7
CASSPTFLAAPAPYEQYF
TGTGCCAGCAGCCCCACCTTTTTAGCGGCCCCGGCCCCCTACGAGCAGTACTTC
>TRBV7-8|few|TRBD1|TRBJ2-7
CASSPRQGGGSYEQYF
TGTGCCAGCAGCCCGAGACAGGGTGGAGGCTCCTACGAGCAGTACTTC
>TRBV19|.|TRBD1|TRBJ2-7
CASSAAGTGAYGQYF
TGTGCCAGTAGTGCTGCCGGGACAGGGGCCTATGGGCAGTACTTC
>TRBV7-9|once|.|TRBJ2-7
CASSQVGGGTYEQYF
TGTGCCAGCAGCCAGGTGGGTGGTGGAACCTACGAGCAGTACTTC
>TRBV28|.|TRBD2|TRBJ2-7
CASGRGPYEQYF
TGTGCCAGCGGGAGGGGACCCTACGAGCAGTACTTC
>TRBV7-2|few|.|TRBJ2-7
CASSLGFGGYEQYF
TGTGCCAGCAGCTTAGGTTTCGGGGGCTACGAGCAGTACTTC
>TRBV5-1|once|TRBD2|TRBJ2-7
CASSLAVASGSYEQYF
TGCGCCAGCAGCTTGGCCGTGGCTAGCGGGAGCTACGAGCAGTACTTC
>TRBV27|.|TRBD2|TRBJ2-7
CASSLAGGPYEQYF
TGTGCCAGCAGTTTAGCGGGAGGGCCCTACGAGCAGTACTTC
>TRBV7-6|few|.|TRBJ1-1
CASSPSQGLNTEAFF
TGTGCCAGCAGCCCCTCCCAGGGGTTGAACACTGAAGCTTTCTTT
>TRBV19|.|TRBD1|TRBJ1-5
CASGLLGQGVQPQHF
TGTGCCAGTGGTCTCCTCGGACAGGGGGTTCAGCCCCAGCATTTT
>TRBV7-9|.|TRBD1|TRBJ2-7
CASSADREFPFPFYEQYF
TGTGCCAGCAGCGCGGACAGGGAATTCCCATTCCCCTTCTACGAGCAGTACTTC
>TRBV4-1|few|.|TRBJ1-5
CASSQQGHSNQPQHF
TGTGCCAGCAGCCAACAGGGTCATAGCAATCAGCCCCAGCATTTT
>TRBV7-9|.|TRBD1|TRBJ2-7
CASSPTGVYEQYF
TGTGCCAGCAGCCCGACAGGGGTCTACGAGCAGTACTTC
>TRBV29-1|few|.|TRBJ2-7
CSVASDSYEQYF
TGCAGCGTAGCTAGCGACTCCTACGAGCAGTACTTC